The next 29 T cell receptor beta chains were all read from a single sample in a study of blood T cell repertoires in COVID-19. Assay: immunoSEQ multiplex PCR; the TCRdb copy retains only in-frame clones and omits some. This sample has about 120,000 clones, with more than 75% found just once. The sample taken for sequencing was peripheral blood. These receptor sequences come from a man aged 55 to 70 with acute or convalescent COVID-19.

The chain joins TRBV6-5 to TRBJ2-2; 10 nucleotides match TRBD2. The ends lost 6 bases at V and 6 bases at J; junction bases unmatched: 7. The CDR3 length is 15 residues. Germline CDR1 reads MNHEY; CDR2 reads SVGAGI. CDR3 nucleotide sequence: TGTGCCAGCAGCATACTAGCGGGAATTTCCGGGGAGCTGTTTTTT. Amino acids: CASSILAGISGELFF.

The J gene is TRBJ1-2, the V gene TRBV6-5, with a tentative D call TRBD1 (6 bases). Germline CDR1 and CDR2: MNHEY and SVGAGI. Trimming cost V 11 bases and J 2 bases, with 12 bases left between them. This CDR3 is 12 amino acids long. CDR3 nucleotides: TGTGCCGTGTACAGGGACAACTATGGCTACACCTTC. This gives the protein CAVYRDNYGYTF.

V is TRBV19 and J is TRBJ1-5; D not resolved. Trimming stripped 2 bases from V and 5 bases from J, with 10 bases between. Germline values: CDR1 LNHDA, CDR2 SQIVND (reference sequence). This CDR3 is built from 14 residues. The CDR3 DNA is TGTGCCAGTAGTATACCCAGGTATGATCAGCCCCAGCATTTT. Protein product: CASSIPRYDQPQHF.

The chain links TRBV6-6 to TRBJ1-1; 8 nucleotides line up with TRBD1. Trimming removed 2 bases from V and 1 base from J; junction bases left unmatched: 0. The germline V gene has CDR1 MNHNY and CDR2 SVGAGI (reference sequence). The CDR3 spans 14 residues. CDR3 nucleotide sequence: TGTGCCAGCAGTTACGACAGGGGGAACACTGAAGCTTTCTTT. Amino acids: CASSYDRGNTEAFF.

The rearrangement joins TRBV24-1 to TRBJ1-2; no firm D call. Trimming cost V 4 bases and J 4 bases, with 6 bases left between them. The CDR3 runs to 12 residues. Germline-derived CDR1 and CDR2 are KGHDR and SFDVKD. This chain's CDR3 is CATSDGSYGYTF. DNA of the CDR3: TGTGCCACCAGTGACGGGTCCTATGGCTACACCTTC.

CDR3 nucleotide sequence: TGCGCCAGCAGCCAAGATCATCCAGGACTAGCGGGAGTCCATGCGCAGTATTTT. Its translation is CASSQDHPGLAGVHAQYF. The chain joins TRBV4-3 to TRBJ2-3; 13 bases are shared with TRBD2. Germline V gives CDR1 LGHNA, CDR2 YSLEER. The CDR3 has 18 residues. Trimming took 0 bases from V and 10 from J; bases not matched to a gene: 13.

The chain couples TRBV12-5 to TRBJ2-2; the D gene is possibly TRBD1 (6 bases). Germline V lookup: CDR1 LGHNT, CDR2 FRNRAP. V was cut by 7 bases and J by 7 bases, with 13 bases left in between. CDR3 size: 13 residues. CDR3 in DNA: TGTGCTAGTGCAGGGGTAGTGGACGGGGAGCTGTTTTTT. Protein product: CASAGVVDGELFF.

V and J are TRBV6-5 and TRBJ2-1; a weak D match, TRBD2 (6 bases). V was trimmed by 1 base and J by 9 bases, leaving 13 bases between them. Germline CDR1 and CDR2: MNHEY and SVGAGI. The CDR3 contains 14 residues. The CDR3 region is CASSYLRGSGEQFF. CDR3 in DNA: TGTGCCAGCAGTTACTTACGGGGGAGTGGTGAGCAGTTCTTC.

The chain links TRBV4-3 to TRBJ2-1; the D gene is possibly TRBD2 (5 bases). Germline lookup yields CDR1 LGHNA and CDR2 YSLEER. This CDR3 spans 15 amino acids. Trimming cost V 1 base and J 5 bases, with 12 bases left between them. Written as DNA, the CDR3 is TGCGCCAGCAGCCAAGTAACGGGATTCAACAATGAGCAGTTCTTC. Translation gives CASSQVTGFNNEQFF.

The rearrangement joins TRBV28 to TRBJ2-7; D ambiguous. The germline V gene encodes CDR1 MDHEN and CDR2 SYDVKM. This CDR3 has 14 amino acids. V was trimmed by 5 bases and J by 6 bases, leaving 17 bases between them. CDR3 sequence (DNA): TGTGCCAGCAGTCTCATCGCCCTACGAGGCGAGCAGTACTTC. This sequence encodes CASSLIALRGEQYF.

The chain uses TRBV19 and TRBJ1-1, with TRBD1 identical over 10 bases. V dropped 6 bases and J dropped 4; count of bases not matched to a gene: 14. Germline assignment: CDR1 LNHDA and CDR2 SQIVND (reference sequence). The CDR3 totals 17 residues. CDR3 loop: CASRLAPGQGILTEAFF. CDR3 DNA: TGTGCCAGTAGACTTGCCCCGGGACAGGGGATTCTCACTGAAGCTTTCTTT.

The CDR3 spells CASSVTGTVNTEAFF. The DNA of the CDR3 is TGTGCCAGCAGTGTCACCGGGACAGTTAACACTGAAGCTTTCTTT. This chain uses TRBV28 with TRBJ1-1, with 7 bases lining up with TRBD1. This CDR3 contains 15 residues. Germline CDR1 is MDHEN and CDR2 is SYDVKM. V shed 5 bases, J shed 2 bases, and the junction held 8 bases outside the gene matches.

For this clone: Additional DNA sequences in this sample encode the identical CDR3. This chain connects TRBV28 to TRBJ2-1, with D possibly matching TRBD1 (7 bases). CDR3 length: 16 residues. CDR1 and CDR2 from the germline V gene are MDHEN and SYDVKM. V gave up 5 bases and J gave up 0 bases, with 14 bases separating them. The CDR3 is CASSQGGRSSYNEQFF. CDR3 coding DNA: TGTGCCAGCAGTCAGGGGGGACGAAGCTCCTACAATGAGCAGTTCTTC.

This clone has more than one count but fewer than ten. The chain employs TRBV27 and TRBJ2-7; 7 nucleotides match TRBD1. The CDR3 runs to 16 residues. With 1 base clipped from V and 5 bases from J, the junction kept 11 bases outside the gene matches. Germline loops: CDR1 MNHEY, CDR2 SMNVEV (reference sequence). The CDR3 loop reads CASSLFEGAAFHEQYF. Here the CDR3 DNA reads TGTGCCAGCAGTTTATTCGAGGGGGCTGCGTTCCACGAGCAGTACTTC.

The chain is built from TRBV7-6 and TRBJ1-3, with 9 nucleotides matching TRBD1. There are 16 residues in the CDR3. Germline CDR1 SGHVS, CDR2 FNYEAQ. The V and J ends lost 0 bases and 0 bases, in that order; junction bases with no gene match: 0. The CDR3 DNA sequence: TGTGCCAGCAGCTTAGCGGGACAGGGCTCTGGAAACACCATATATTTT. It encodes CASSLAGQGSGNTIYF.

This sequence joins TRBV10-3 and TRBJ1-4; 8 nucleotides match TRBD1. Unmatched junction bases numbered 5, after V lost 4 bases and J lost 4 bases. This CDR3 spans 15 amino acids. Per the germline V gene, CDR1 is ENHRY and CDR2 is SYGVKD. CDR3 in DNA: TGTGCCATCAGTGCTCGACAGGGGAATAATGAAAAACTGTTTTTT. It encodes CAISARQGNNEKLFF.

The rearrangement joins TRBV7-9 to TRBJ2-7; perhaps TRBD1 as D (5 bases). The CDR3 has 14 residues. V shed 3 bases and J shed 1 base, with 10 bases lying between them. The germline CDR1 and CDR2 sequences are SEHNR and FQNEAQ (reference sequence). The CDR3 region is CASSFLTDSYEQYF. The CDR3 nucleotides read TGTGCCAGCAGCTTCCTGACAGATTCCTACGAGCAGTACTTC.

This chain joins TRBV28 and TRBJ2-7, with D possibly TRBD1 on 5 matching bases. With 2 bases removed from V and 5 bases from J, the gap between germline ends came to 10 bases. The CDR3 runs 13 residues. From germline, CDR1 is MDHEN and CDR2 SYDVKM. The CDR3 nucleotides are TGTGCCAGCAGTTTAAGGTGGGGCCACGAGCAGTACTTC. Its protein is CASSLRWGHEQYF.

This chain links TRBV10-1 with TRBJ2-2; possible D gene TRBD2, 5 bases. Trimming shortened V by 9 bases and J by 3 bases, and 11 bases separated the two germline ends. Germline lookup yields CDR1 WNHNN and CDR2 SYGVQD (reference sequence). The CDR3 loop spans 13 amino acids. CDR3 region: CARGTDYTGELFF. For the CDR3, the DNA is TGCGCCAGAGGAACGGACTACACCGGGGAGCTGTTTTTT.

This chain links TRBV28 with TRBJ2-7; 11 nucleotides match TRBD2. The CDR3 contains 15 residues. Germline V gene sequence: CDR1 MDHEN, CDR2 SYDVKM. V trimming: 2 bases; J trimming: 4 bases; junction bases outside the gene matches: 4. CDR3 region: CASSLTSGRWYEQYF. The CDR3 DNA is TGTGCCAGCAGTTTAACTAGCGGGAGATGGTACGAGCAGTACTTC.

J is TRBJ2-3 and V is TRBV7-2, with 7 positions matching TRBD2. The ends lost 4 bases at V and 3 bases at J; junction bases unmatched: 10. In germline, CDR1 is SGHTA, CDR2 FQGNSA. The CDR3 consists of 16 residues. Here the CDR3 reads CASSSGAGVSTDTQYF. The CDR3 DNA reads TGTGCCAGCAGCTCTGGGGCGGGAGTAAGTACAGATACGCAGTATTTT.

The chain employs TRBV18 and TRBJ1-2; TRBD1 agrees at 10 bases. The germline V gene has CDR1 KGHSH and CDR2 LQKENI. Trimming at V came to 6 bases and at J to 5 bases, leaving 9 bases not matched to a gene. This CDR3 has 15 amino acids. The CDR3 DNA reads TGTGCCAGCTCCCCCGGGACAGGGGCTGAGTATGGCTACACCTTC. This sequence encodes CASSPGTGAEYGYTF.

CDR3 residues: CASSSQGATDTQYF. The CDR3 DNA reads TGTGCCAGCAGCTCCCAAGGGGCGACAGATACGCAGTATTTT. The chain joins TRBV7-3 to TRBJ2-3; D may be TRBD1 (5 bases). Trimming removed 4 bases from V and 3 bases from J, with 11 bases in between. Germline CDR1 and CDR2: SGHTA and FQGTGA. This CDR3 spans 14 amino acids.

This clone was found a few times. The rearrangement joins TRBV6-5 to TRBJ2-7; tentatively, D is TRBD2 (6 bases). The CDR3 loop spans 12 amino acids. Germline V gene sequence: CDR1 MNHEY, CDR2 SVGAGI. Trimming took off 0 bases at V and 7 bases at J, with 7 bases between the two ends. The CDR3 DNA sequence: TGTGCCAGCAGTTACTCGGGGGGAGAGCAGTACTTC. Its protein is CASSYSGGEQYF.

The chain uses TRBV28 and TRBJ2-2; 10 bases are shared with TRBD2. Trimming at V came to 8 bases and at J to 3 bases, leaving 6 bases not matched to a gene. CDR3 size: 15 residues. Germline values: CDR1 MDHEN, CDR2 SYDVKM. The CDR3 coding sequence is TGTGCCAGCGCCACGACTAGCGGGTACACCGGGGAGCTGTTTTTT. Its protein is CASATTSGYTGELFF.

This chain joins TRBV21-1 and TRBJ2-1; the table's D call of TRBD1 was not tested on the DNA. TRBV21-1 is a pseudogene. This CDR3 has 23 amino acids. The CDR3 coding sequence is TGTGCCAGCAGCAAAGAGGACAGCCGACTTTCGGGTTCCCGGCCGGGCATAACGCAGGAGCAGTTCTTC. Its protein is CASSKEDSRLSGSRPGITQEQFF.

This clone was detected only a few times. The chain recombines TRBV20-1 with TRBJ1-1; D may be TRBD1 (5 bases). V lost 3 bases and J 7 bases, leaving 18 bases between the germline ends. This CDR3 contains 14 residues. CDR1 and CDR2 from the germline V gene are DFQATT and SNEGSKA (reference sequence). The CDR3 sequence is CSASLQGRFGEAFF. The CDR3 nucleotides read TGCAGTGCTAGTCTGCAGGGAAGATTTGGTGAAGCTTTCTTT.

The chain is built from TRBV28 and TRBJ2-3; D remains unclear. CDR1 and CDR2 from the germline V gene are MDHEN and SYDVKM. The CDR3 totals 15 residues. The V gene lost 3 bases and the J gene lost 0 bases, with 10 bases spanning the gap. CDR3 DNA: TGTGCCAGCAGTTTGCCGACTGCCAGCACAGATACGCAGTATTTT. Its protein is CASSLPTASTDTQYF. Filled out from reference TRBV28 and TRBJ2-3, the complete variable domain reads DVKVTQSSRYLVKRTGEKVFLECVQDMDHENMFWYRQDPGLGLRLIYFSYDVKMKEKGDIPEGYSVSREKKERFSLILESASTNQTSMYLCASSLPTASTDTQYFGPGTRLTVL.

The chain recombines TRBV19 with TRBJ2-2; 9 bases fit TRBD1. V dropped 6 bases and J dropped 6; count of bases not matched to a gene: 8. The CDR3 has 15 residues. From germline, CDR1 is LNHDA and CDR2 SQIVND (reference sequence). CDR3 coding DNA: TGTGCCAGTAGCCGAGGGGACAGGGAGTCCGGGGAGCTGTTTTTT. Translation: CASSRGDRESGELFF.